The 3 T cell receptor beta chains presented below share a single source sample, sequenced in a study of blood T cell repertoires in COVID-19. Produced via immunoSEQ multiplex PCR; TCRdb's table is partial and in-frame only. The repertoire holds roughly 230,000 clones, with approximately 81% as singletons. The sequencing sample was made of peripheral blood. The receptors shown here come from a woman older than 75 with acute or convalescent COVID-19.

V gene TRBV7-8 combines with J gene TRBJ2-1, with D perhaps TRBD1 (6 bases). Looked up from germline, CDR1 is SGHVS and CDR2 is FQNEAQ. V was trimmed by 5 bases and J by 3 bases, leaving 14 bases between them. The CDR3 runs 15 residues. This CDR3 is CASSPTGFSYNEQFF. CDR3 coding DNA: TGTGCCAGCAGCCCTACAGGGTTTAGCTACAATGAGCAGTTCTTC.

The CDR3 DNA reads as TGTGCCAGTAGTACTCTAGCGGGGGGGTTCACCGGGGAGCTGTTTTTT. Translation gives CASSTLAGGFTGELFF. The rearrangement uses TRBV19 and TRBJ2-2; TRBD2 aligns across 12 bases. The germline gives CDR1 LNHDA, CDR2 SQIVND (reference sequence). The CDR3 has 16 amino acids. Unmatched junction bases numbered 4, after V lost 4 bases and J lost 4 bases.

The V call is TRBV5-1, the J call TRBJ1-1; TRBD1 matches at 8 bases. The germline V gene encodes CDR1 SGHRS and CDR2 YFSETQ. V shed 4 bases and J 7 bases; nucleotides not matched to a gene: 3. This CDR3 contains 12 residues. The CDR3 loop reads CASSIGQGEAFF. In DNA, the CDR3 is TGCGCCAGCAGCATCGGACAGGGTGAAGCTTTCTTT. The variable domain in full, with the rest retrieved from reference TRBV5-1 and TRBJ1-1, is KAGVTQTPRYLIKTRGQQVTLSCSPISGHRSVSWYQQTPGQGLQFLFEYFSETQRNKGNFPGRFSGRQFSNSRSEMNVSTLELGDSALYLCASSIGQGEAFFGQGTRLTVV.